Here is one T cell receptor (beta chain) with its context. Its target is unknown. This CDR3 has 17 residues. Germline V gene data show CDR1 as SGDLS and CDR2 as YYNGEE. J gave up 5 bases and V 0 bases, and 5 bases lay outside the gene matches. These data come from a study of T-cell memory formation after mild COVID-19. General study results and limits: Certain responding clones were present in pre-infection memory, suggesting participation of cross-reactive memory.

TCRdb recomputed calls from the 5' RACE reads with MiXCR, one row per CDR3 protein. Seen here are some 150,000 distinct CDR3 sequences, roughly 21% observed once, and the top ten hold over 2%. Sequencing was performed on PBMCs or a T cell subset sorted from them (not recorded which). The rearrangement uses TRBV9 and TRBJ2-5; TRBD2 aligns across 15 bases. The TCR comes from an adult woman who had mild COVID-19 (a few samples of this study predate the infection). Cell type and time point are not known. In DNA form, the CDR3 reads TGTGCCAGCAGCGTAGGGACTAGCGGGGGGGCCTTGGAGACCCAGTACTTC. Residues: CASSVGTSGGALETQYF.